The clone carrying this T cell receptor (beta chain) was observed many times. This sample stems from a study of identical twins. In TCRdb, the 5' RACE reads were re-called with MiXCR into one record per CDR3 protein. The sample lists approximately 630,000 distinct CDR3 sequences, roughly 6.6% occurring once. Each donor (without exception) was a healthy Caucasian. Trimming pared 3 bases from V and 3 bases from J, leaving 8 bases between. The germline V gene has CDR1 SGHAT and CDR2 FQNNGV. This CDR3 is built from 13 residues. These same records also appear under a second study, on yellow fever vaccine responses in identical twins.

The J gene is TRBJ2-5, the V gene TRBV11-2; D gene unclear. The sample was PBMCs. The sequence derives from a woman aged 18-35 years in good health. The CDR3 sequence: CASSLWVKETQYF. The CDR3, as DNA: TGTGCCAGCAGCTTGTGGGTTAAAGAGACCCAGTACTTC. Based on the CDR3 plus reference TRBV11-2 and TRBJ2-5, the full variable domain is EAGVAQSPRYKIIEKRQSVAFWCNPISGHATLYWYQQILGQGPKLLIQFQNNGVVDDSQLPKDRFSAERLKGVDSTLKIQPAKLEDSAVYLCASSLWVKETQYFGPGTRLLVL.